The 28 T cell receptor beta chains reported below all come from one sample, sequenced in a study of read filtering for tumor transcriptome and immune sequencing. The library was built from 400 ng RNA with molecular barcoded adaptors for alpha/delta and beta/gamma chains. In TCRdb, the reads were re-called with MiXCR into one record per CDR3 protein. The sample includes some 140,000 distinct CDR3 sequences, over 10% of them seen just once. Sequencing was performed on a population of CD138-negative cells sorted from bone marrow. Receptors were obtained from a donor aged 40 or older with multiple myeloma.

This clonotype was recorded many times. The CDR3 nucleotides read TGTGCCAGCAGTTTTGGGGGGAACACTGAAGCTTTCTTT. Encoded protein: CASSFGGNTEAFF. The rearrangement uses TRBV12-3 or TRBV12-4 and TRBJ1-1, with a possible D match to TRBD1 (5 bases). The CDR3 contains 13 residues. V was trimmed by 3 bases and J by 1 base, leaving 6 bases between them.

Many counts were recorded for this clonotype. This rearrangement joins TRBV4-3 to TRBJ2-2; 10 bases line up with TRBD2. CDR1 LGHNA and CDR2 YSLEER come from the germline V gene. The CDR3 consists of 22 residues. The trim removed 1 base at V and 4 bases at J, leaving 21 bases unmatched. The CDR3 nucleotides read TGCGCCAGCAGCCAAGCCCCGGGGGCGCTTGAGACTAGCGGGTTGGGCACCGGGGAGCTGTTTTTT. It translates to CASSQAPGALETSGLGTGELFF.

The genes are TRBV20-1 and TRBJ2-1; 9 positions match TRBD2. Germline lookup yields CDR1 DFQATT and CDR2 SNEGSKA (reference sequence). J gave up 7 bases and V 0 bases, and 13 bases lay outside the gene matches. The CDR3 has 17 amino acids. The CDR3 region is CSARDRGGRVGWNEQFF. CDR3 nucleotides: TGCAGTGCTAGAGATCGGGGCGGGAGGGTAGGATGGAATGAGCAGTTCTTC.

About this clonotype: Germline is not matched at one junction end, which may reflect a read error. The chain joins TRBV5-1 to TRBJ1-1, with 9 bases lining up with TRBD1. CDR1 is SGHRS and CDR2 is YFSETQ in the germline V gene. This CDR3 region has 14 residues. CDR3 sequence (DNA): TGTGCCAGCTCCCGGACAGGGGTTAGCACTGAAGCTTTCTTT. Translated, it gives CASSRTGVSTEAFF.

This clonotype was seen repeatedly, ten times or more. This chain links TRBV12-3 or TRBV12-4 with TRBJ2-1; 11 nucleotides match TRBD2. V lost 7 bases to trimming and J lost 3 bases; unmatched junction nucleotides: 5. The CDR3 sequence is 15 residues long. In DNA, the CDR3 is TGTGCCAGCAATATAGCGGGGGGGGTCTACAATGAGCAGTTCTTC. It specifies CASNIAGGVYNEQFF.

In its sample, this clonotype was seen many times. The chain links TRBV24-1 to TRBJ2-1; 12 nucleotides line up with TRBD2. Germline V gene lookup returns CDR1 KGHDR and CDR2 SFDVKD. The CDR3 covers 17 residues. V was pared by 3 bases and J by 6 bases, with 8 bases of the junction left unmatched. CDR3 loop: CATSDPRTSGETNEQFF. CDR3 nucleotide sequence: TGTGCCACCAGTGATCCCAGGACTAGCGGGGAGACCAATGAGCAGTTCTTC.

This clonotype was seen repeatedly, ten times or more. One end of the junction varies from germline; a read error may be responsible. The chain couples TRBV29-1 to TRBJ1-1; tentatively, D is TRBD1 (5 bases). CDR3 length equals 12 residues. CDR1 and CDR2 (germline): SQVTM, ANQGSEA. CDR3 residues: CIGTRGGTEAFF. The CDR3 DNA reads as TGTATCGGGACCCGGGGTGGCACTGAAGCTTTCTTT.

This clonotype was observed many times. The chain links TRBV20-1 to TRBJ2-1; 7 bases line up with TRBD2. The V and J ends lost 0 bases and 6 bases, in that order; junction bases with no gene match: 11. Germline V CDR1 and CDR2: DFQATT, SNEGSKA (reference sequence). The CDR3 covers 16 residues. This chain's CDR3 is CSARDFRSSGLNEQFF. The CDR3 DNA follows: TGCAGTGCTAGAGATTTTAGGTCTAGCGGCCTCAATGAGCAGTTCTTC.

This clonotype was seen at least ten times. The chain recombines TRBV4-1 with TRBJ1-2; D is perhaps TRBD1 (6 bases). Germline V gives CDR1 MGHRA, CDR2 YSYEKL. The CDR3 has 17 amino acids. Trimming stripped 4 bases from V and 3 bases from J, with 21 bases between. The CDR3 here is CASSPYFFGGADYGYTF. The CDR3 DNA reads TGCGCCAGCAGCCCCTATTTCTTCGGGGGCGCGGACTATGGCTACACCTTC.

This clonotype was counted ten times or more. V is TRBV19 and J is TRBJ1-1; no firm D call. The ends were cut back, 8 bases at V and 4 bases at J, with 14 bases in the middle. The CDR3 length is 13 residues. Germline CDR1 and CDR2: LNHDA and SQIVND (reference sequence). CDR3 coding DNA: TGTGCCAGTCGGGCCTCCTTTGGCACTGAAGCTTTCTTT. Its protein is CASRASFGTEAFF. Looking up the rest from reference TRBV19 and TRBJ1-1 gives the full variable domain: DGGITQSPKYLFRKEGQNVTLSCEQNLNHDAMYWYRQDPGQGLRLIYYSQIVNDFQKGDIAEGYSVSREKKESFPLTVTSAQKNPTAFYLCASRASFGTEAFFGQGTRLTVV.

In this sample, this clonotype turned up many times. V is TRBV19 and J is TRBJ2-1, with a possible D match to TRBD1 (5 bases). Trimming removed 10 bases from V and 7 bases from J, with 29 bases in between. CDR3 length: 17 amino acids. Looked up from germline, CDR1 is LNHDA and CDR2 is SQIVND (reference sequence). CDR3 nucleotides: TGTGCCACGAGCAGGGAAGCGTGGCCCGGAATGATGAATGAGCAGTTCTTC. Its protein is CATSREAWPGMMNEQFF.

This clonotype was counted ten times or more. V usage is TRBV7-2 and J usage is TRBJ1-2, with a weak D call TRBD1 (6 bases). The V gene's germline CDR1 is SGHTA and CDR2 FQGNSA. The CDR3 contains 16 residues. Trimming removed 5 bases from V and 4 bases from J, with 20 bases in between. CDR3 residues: CASSPQPGAVSYGYTF. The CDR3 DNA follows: TGTGCCAGCAGCCCCCAACCGGGGGCAGTCTCCTATGGCTACACCTTC.

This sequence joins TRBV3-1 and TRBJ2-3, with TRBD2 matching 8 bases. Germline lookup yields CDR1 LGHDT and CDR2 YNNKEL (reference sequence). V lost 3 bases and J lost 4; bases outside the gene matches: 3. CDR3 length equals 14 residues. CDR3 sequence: CASSHSGSADTQYF. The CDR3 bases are TGTGCCAGCAGCCACAGCGGGAGCGCAGATACGCAGTATTTT.

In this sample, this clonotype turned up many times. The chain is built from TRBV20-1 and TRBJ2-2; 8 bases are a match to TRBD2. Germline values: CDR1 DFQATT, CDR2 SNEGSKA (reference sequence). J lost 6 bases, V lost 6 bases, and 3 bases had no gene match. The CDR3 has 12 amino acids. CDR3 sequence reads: CSARRGAGELFF. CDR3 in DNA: TGCAGTGCCCGGCGGGGGGCCGGGGAGCTGTTTTTT.

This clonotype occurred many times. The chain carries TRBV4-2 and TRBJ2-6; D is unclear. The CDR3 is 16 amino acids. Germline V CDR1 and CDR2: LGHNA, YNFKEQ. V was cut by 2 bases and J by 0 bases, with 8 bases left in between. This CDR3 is CASSQRWLSGANVLTF. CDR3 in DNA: TGTGCCAGCAGCCAAAGGTGGCTCTCTGGGGCCAACGTCCTGACTTTC.

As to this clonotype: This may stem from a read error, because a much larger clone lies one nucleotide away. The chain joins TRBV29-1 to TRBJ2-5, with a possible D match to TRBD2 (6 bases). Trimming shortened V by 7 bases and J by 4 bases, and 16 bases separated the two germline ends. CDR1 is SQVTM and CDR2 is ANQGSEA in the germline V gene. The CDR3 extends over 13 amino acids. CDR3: CSGVEGGAETQYF. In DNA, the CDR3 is TGCAGCGGGGTGGAGGGAGGAGCAGAGACCCAGTACTTC. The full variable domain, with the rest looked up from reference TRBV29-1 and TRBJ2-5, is SAVISQKPSRDICQRGTSLTIQCQVDSQVTMMFWYRQQPGQSLTLIATANQGSEATYESGFVIDKFPISRPNLTFSTLTVSNMSPEDSSIYLCSGVEGGAETQYFGPGTRLLVL.

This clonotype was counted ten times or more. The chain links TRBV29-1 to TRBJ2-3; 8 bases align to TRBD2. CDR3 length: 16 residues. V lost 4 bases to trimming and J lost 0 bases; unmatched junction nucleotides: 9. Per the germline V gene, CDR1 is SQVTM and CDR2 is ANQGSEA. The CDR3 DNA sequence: TGCAGCGTTGTACGCCTAGCGGGTACGAGCACAGATACGCAGTATTTT. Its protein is CSVVRLAGTSTDTQYF.

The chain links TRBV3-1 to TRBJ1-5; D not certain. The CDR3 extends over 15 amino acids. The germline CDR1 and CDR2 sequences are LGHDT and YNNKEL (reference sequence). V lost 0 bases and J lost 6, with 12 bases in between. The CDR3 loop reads CASSQEGGWGQPQHF. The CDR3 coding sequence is TGTGCCAGCAGCCAAGAAGGAGGGTGGGGTCAGCCCCAGCATTTT.

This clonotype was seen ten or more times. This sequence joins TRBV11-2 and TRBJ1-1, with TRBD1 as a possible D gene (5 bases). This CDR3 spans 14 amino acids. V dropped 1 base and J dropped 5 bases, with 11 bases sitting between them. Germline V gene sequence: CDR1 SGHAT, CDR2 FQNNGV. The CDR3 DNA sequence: TGTGCCAGCAGCTTAGGGCAGGGAGGTACTGAAGCTTTCTTT. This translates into CASSLGQGGTEAFF.

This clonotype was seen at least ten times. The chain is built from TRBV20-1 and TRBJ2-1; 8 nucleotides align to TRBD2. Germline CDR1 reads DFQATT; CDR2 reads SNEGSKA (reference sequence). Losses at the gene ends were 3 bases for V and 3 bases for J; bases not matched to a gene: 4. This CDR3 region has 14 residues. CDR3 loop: CSARVAGFYNEQFF. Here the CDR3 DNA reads TGCAGTGCTAGGGTAGCGGGATTCTACAATGAGCAGTTCTTC.

The DNA for the CDR3 is TGTGCCAGCAGGCCACGGGACCCCAATCAAGACAAAAACATTCAGTACTTC. Protein: CASRPRDPNQDKNIQYF. This chain connects TRBV11-1 to TRBJ2-4; perhaps D is TRBD1 or TRBD2 (5 bases each). V dropped 6 bases and J dropped 3 bases, with 21 bases sitting between them. The CDR3 has 17 amino acids. The germline gives CDR1 SGHAT, CDR2 FQDESV (reference sequence).

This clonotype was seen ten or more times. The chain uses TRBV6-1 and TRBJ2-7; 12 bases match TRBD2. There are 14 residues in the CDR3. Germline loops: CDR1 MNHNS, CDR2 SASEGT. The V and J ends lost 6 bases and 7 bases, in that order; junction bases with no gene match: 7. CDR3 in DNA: TGTGCCAGCAGACCGACTAGCGGGAGTGGGGAGCAGTACTTC. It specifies CASRPTSGSGEQYF.

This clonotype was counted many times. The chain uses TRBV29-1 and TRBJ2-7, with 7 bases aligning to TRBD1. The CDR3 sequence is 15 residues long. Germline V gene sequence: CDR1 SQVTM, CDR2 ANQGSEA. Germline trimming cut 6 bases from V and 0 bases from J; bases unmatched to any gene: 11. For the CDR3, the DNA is TGCAGCGTCGGTCCCCCGGGACAGTCCTCCTACGAGCAGTACTTC. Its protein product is CSVGPPGQSSYEQYF.

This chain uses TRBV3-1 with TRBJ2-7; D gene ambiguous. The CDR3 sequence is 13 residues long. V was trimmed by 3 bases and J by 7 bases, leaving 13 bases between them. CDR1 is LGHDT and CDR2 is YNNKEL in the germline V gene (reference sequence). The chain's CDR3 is CASSHALWAEQYF. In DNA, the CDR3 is TGTGCCAGCAGCCATGCCCTCTGGGCGGAGCAGTACTTC.

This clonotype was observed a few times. CDR3 residues: CASSEGGDQPQHF. The DNA of the CDR3 is TGTGCCAGCAGCGAGGGAGGGGATCAGCCCCAGCATTTT. This chain connects TRBV7-9 to TRBJ1-5; perhaps TRBD1 as D (5 bases). Trimming stripped 5 bases from V and 5 bases from J, with 10 bases between. The CDR3 covers 13 residues. CDR1 is SEHNR, CDR2 FQNEAQ, per germline (reference sequence).

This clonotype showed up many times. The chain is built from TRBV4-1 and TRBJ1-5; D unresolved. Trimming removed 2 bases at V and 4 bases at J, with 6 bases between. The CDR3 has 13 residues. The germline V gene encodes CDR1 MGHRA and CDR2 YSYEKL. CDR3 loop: CASSQIQNQPQHF. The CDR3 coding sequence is TGCGCCAGCAGCCAAATACAGAATCAGCCCCAGCATTTT.

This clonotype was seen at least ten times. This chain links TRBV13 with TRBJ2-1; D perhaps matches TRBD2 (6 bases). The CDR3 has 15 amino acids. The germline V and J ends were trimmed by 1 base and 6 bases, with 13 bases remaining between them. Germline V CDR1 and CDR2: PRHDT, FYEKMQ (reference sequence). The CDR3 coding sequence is TGTGCCAGCAGCTTAGTAGGCGGGGTGGGCAATGAGCAGTTCTTC. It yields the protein CASSLVGGVGNEQFF.

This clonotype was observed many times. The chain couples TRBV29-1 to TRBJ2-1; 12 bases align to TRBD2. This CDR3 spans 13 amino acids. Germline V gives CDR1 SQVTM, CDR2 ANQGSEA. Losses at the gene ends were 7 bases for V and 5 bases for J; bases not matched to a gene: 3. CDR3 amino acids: CSGGLAGHNEQFF. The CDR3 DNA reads TGCAGCGGGGGACTAGCGGGTCACAATGAGCAGTTCTTC.